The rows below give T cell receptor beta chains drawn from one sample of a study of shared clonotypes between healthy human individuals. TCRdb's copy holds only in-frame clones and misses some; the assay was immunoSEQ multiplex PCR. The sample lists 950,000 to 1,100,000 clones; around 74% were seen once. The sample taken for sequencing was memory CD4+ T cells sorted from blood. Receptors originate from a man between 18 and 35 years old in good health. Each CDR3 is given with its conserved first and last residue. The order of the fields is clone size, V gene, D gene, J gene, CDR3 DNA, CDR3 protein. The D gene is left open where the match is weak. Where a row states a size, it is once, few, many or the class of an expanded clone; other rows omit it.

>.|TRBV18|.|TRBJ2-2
TGTGCCAGCTCACCCTTGGGAGCAGGGGACACCGGGGAGCTGTTTTTT
CASSPLGAGDTGELFF
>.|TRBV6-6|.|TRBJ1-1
TGTGCCAGCAGTTACTTGGGACCGAACACTGAAGCTTTCTTT
CASSYLGPNTEAFF
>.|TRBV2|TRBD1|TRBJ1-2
TGTGCCAGCAGTGCCCAACAGGGGGCAGGGGGCTACACCTTC
CASSAQQGAGGYTF
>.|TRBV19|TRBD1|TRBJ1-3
TGTGCCAGCCGAACCGGGACAGGGAGTGGAAACACCATATATTTT
CASRTGTGSGNTIYF
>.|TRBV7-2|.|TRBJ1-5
TGTGCCAGCAGCTTAATCAGGAATCAGCCCCAGCATTTT
CASSLIRNQPQHF
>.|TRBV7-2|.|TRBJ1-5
TGTGCCAGCAGCTTAGTAAGTAGTAGCAATCAGCCCCAGCATTTT
CASSLVSSSNQPQHF
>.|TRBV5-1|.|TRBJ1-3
TGCGCCAGCAGCCGGGACGGAAACACCATATATTTT
CASSRDGNTIYF
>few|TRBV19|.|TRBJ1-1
TGTGCCAGTAGTCCCAGGGGCCGGGGTGAAGCTTTCTTT
CASSPRGRGEAFF
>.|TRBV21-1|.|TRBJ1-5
TGTGCCAGCGGAGCCAGGCACGGGGAAAGTAGGCCCCAGCATTTT
CASGARHGESRPQHF
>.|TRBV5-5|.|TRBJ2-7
TGTGCCAGCAGCTTGGGGCGGGGCCCCTACGAGCAGTACTTC
CASSLGRGPYEQYF
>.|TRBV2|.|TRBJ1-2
TGTGCCAGCAGTGAAGGGGTGCGCGGCTACACCTTC
CASSEGVRGYTF
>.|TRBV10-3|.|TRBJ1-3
TGTGCCATCAGTGAAGGAGGGGTTATAATCGGAAACACCATATATTTT
CAISEGGVIIGNTIYF
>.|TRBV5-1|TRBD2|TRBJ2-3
TGCGCCAGCAGCTTGGACGGGACTAGTTTAGGTACGCAGTATTTT
CASSLDGTSLGTQYF
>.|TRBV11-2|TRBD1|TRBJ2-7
TGTGCCAGCAGCTTGGCGGGACAGGGAGGTCGGTACGAGCAGTACTTC
CASSLAGQGGRYEQYF
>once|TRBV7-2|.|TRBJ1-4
TGTGCCAGCAGCTTAGGGGGGGGCTGGTTGGAAAAACTGTTTTTT
CASSLGGGWLEKLFF
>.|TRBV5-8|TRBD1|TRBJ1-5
TGTGCCAGCAGCTTTCCCGGGACAGACAATCAGCCCCAGCATTTT
CASSFPGTDNQPQHF
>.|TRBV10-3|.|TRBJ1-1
TGTGCCATCAGGGGAGGAATGGCGGGGGGAACTGAAGCTTTCTTT
CAIRGGMAGGTEAFF
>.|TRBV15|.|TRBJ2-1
TGTGCCACCAGCGGCCTCCCAGGGTTCCAGCAGTTCTTC
CATSGLPGFQQFF
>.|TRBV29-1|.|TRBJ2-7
TGCAGCGTTGAAACCTGGAACGAGCAGTACTTC
CSVETWNEQYF
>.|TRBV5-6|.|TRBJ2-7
TGTGCCAGCAGCTTGGTAGACGGCTGGAGCGGCTACGAGCAGTACTTC
CASSLVDGWSGYEQYF
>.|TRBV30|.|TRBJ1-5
TGTGCCTGGAGTGTAATGGGAGGGCAGCCCCAGCATTTT
CAWSVMGGQPQHF
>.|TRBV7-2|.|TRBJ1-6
TGTGCCAGCAGCTTAGGGACGTCACAGGGAAATTCACCCCTCCACTTT
CASSLGTSQGNSPLHF
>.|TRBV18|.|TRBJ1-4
TGTGCCAGCTCACCAGCTCAAGGGACTAATGAAAAACTGTTTTTT
CASSPAQGTNEKLFF
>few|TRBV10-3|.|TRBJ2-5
TGTGCCATCAGTGAGTCTCCATCAGCAGCCGAGACCCAGTACTTC
CAISESPSAAETQYF
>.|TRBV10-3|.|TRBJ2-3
TGTGCCATCAGTGAGTCGACTCCGGGGGCGGGAGATACGCAGTATTTT
CAISESTPGAGDTQYF
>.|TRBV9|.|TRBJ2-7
TGTGCCAGCAGCGTAGCTCCCCAGAATAACTACGAGCAGTACTTC
CASSVAPQNNYEQYF
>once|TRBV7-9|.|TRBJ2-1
TGTGCCAGCAGCCCCCCACCCTCACTCAATGAGCAGTTCTTC
CASSPPPSLNEQFF
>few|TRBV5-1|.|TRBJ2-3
TGCGCCAGCAGAGGGGACACCCACTACACAGATACGCAGTATTTT
CASRGDTHYTDTQYF
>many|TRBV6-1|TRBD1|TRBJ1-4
TGTGCCAGCAGTGGCGGACAGGATCCGCTTGCAGAACTGTTTTTT
CASSGGQDPLAELFF
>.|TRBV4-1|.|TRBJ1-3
TGCGCCAGCAGCCAAGAACAGCTGAGCTCTGGAAACACCATATATTTT
CASSQEQLSSGNTIYF
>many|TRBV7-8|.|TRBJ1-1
TGTGCCAGCAGCTCATCGGTGTCGAACACTGAAGCTTTCTTT
CASSSSVSNTEAFF
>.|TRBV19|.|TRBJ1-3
TGTGCCAGTAAGGAGGGGCCAGGAAACACCATATATTTT
CASKEGPGNTIYF
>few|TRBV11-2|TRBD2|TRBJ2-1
TGTGCCAGCAACCAGCGGGGGGACAATGAGCAGTTCTTC
CASNQRGDNEQFF
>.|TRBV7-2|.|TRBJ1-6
TGTGCCAGCAGCCACTCAAATTCACCCCTCCACTTT
CASSHSNSPLHF
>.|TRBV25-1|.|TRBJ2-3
TGTGCCAGCAGTGAGTTAGCGCGTACGGCAGATACGCAGTATTTT
CASSELARTADTQYF
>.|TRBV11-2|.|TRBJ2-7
TGTGCCAGCAGCTTAGGTCAGGGGCCCTACGAGCAGTACTTC
CASSLGQGPYEQYF
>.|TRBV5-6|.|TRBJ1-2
TGTGCCAGCAGCTTGGAGGGAAACTATGGCTACACCTTC
CASSLEGNYGYTF
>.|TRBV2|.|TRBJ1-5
TGTGCCAGCCAAACAGCGAGCAATCAGCCCCAGCATTTT
CASQTASNQPQHF
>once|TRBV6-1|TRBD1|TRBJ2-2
TGTGCCAGCAGTGACCACAGGGGAACCGGGGAGCTGTTTTTT
CASSDHRGTGELFF
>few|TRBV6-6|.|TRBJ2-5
TGTGCCAGCAGTTACCCACCCGGGGAGACCCAGTACTTC
CASSYPPGETQYF
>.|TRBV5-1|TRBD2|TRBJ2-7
TGCGCCAGCAGCTGGACTAGCGGAAACTACGAGCAGTACTTC
CASSWTSGNYEQYF
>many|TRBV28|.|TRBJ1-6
TGTGCTTTGGGCGGGGATGGCTCACCCCTCCACTTT
CALGGDGSPLHF
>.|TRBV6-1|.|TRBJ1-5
TGTGCCAGCAGTGAAGAACACGGGATAGGGCAGCCCCAGCATTTT
CASSEEHGIGQPQHF
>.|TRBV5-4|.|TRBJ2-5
TGTGCCAGTAGCCGGACAGCACTCCAAGAGACCCAGTACTTC
CASSRTALQETQYF
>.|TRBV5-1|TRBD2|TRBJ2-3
TGCGCCAGCAGCTTGGCCGGGACTAGTCGCACAGATACGCAGTATTTT
CASSLAGTSRTDTQYF
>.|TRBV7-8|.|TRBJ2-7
TGTGCCAGCAGGACCGGGGGGAGGGGGACTGTCTCCTACGAGCAGTACTTC
CASRTGGRGTVSYEQYF
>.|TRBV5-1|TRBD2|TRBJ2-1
TGCGCCAGCAGCCACCACCGACTAGCGGGAGGAATAAGGAACTCCTACAATGAGCAGTTCTTC
CASSHHRLAGGIRNSYNEQFF
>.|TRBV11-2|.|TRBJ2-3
TGTGCCAGCAGCTTGGATACAGCCGGAACGCAGTATTTT
CASSLDTAGTQYF
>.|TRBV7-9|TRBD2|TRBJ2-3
TGTGCCAGCAGCTTAACTAGCGGGAAGGATACGCAGTATTTT
CASSLTSGKDTQYF
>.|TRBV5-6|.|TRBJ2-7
TGTGCCAGCAGCTTCCCTGTGGGCGAGCAGTACTTC
CASSFPVGEQYF
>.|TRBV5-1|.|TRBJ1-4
TGCGCCAGCAGCTTGGGGTTTGCTAATGAAAAACTGTTTTTT
CASSLGFANEKLFF
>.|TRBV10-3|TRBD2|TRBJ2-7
TGTGCCATCAGCGCCCCGGGGGGATCCGGGTCCTACGAGCAGTACTTC
CAISAPGGSGSYEQYF
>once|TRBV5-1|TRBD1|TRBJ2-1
TGCGCCAGCAGCCCTGGACAGGGTCGGAACAATGAGCAGTTCTTC
CASSPGQGRNNEQFF
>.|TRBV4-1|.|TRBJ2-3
TGCGCCAGCAGCCGTAGACAAGGTCTAACTAGCACAGATACGCAGTATTTT
CASSRRQGLTSTDTQYF
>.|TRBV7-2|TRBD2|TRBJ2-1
TGTGCCAGCACCCTTAGCGGGAGATTCTACAATGAGCAGTTCTTC
CASTLSGRFYNEQFF